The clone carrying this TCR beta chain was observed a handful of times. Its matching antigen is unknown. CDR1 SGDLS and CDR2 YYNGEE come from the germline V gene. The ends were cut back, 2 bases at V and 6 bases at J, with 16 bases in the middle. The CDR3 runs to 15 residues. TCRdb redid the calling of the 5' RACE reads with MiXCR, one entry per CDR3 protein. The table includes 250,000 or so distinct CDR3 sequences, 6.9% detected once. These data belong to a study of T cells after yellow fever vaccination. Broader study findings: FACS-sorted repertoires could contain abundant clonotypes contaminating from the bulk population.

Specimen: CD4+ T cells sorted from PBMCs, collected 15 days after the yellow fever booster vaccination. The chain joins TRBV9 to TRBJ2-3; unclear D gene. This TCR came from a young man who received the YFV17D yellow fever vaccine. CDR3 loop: CASSVARFESDTQYF. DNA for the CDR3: TGTGCCAGCAGCGTCGCCCGCTTCGAGAGTGATACGCAGTATTTT.